This T cell receptor beta chain comes out of a study of blood T cell repertoires in COVID-19. Study summary: Samples of COVID-19 (acute and convalescent) were obtained from the United States, Italy and Spain.

Recovered status in Cohort 3 required two negative PCRs, clearance, or symptom resolution. The CDR3 runs to 15 residues. J was trimmed by 5 bases and V by 7 bases; bases with no gene match: 11. The V gene's germline CDR1 is SGHTS and CDR2 YDEGEE. Using immunoSEQ multiplex PCR, the repertoire was profiled, and TCRdb retains in-frame clones only, with some absent. The sample lists 450,000 to 600,000 clones, roughly 87% seen once, with 0.7% in the top ten. This TCR was sampled from a woman aged 18-29 years who had recovered from COVID-19. The sequenced material came from PBMCs or T cells enriched from blood (not recorded which). This rearrangement joins TRBV5-8 to TRBJ2-7, with 11 bases lining up with TRBD2. The CDR3, as DNA: TGTGCCAGCGGCGAGGGACTAGCGGACTTCCACGAGCAGTACTTC. Translated: CASGEGLADFHEQYF.